These T cell receptor beta chains were read from a single sample in a study of T cell responses to AZD1222 COVID-19 vaccine. Data came from immunoSEQ multiplex PCR; TCRdb stores just in-frame clones and leaves some out. The table includes about 140,000 clones, roughly 92% detected once. Material: peripheral blood, obtained on day 0 of AZD1222 vaccination. Receptors originate from an adult in good health. CDR3s include the opening cysteine and the closing phenylalanine or tryptophan. The D gene is left open where the match is weak. A clone size is listed for some rows: how often the clone was seen (once, few, many), or a class if it is expanded.

j_gene | abundance | d_gene | len | v_gene | CDR3aa | CDR3nt
TRBJ2-1 | . | . | 15 | TRBV5-6 | CASSPLLQLYNEQFF | TGTGCCAGCAGCCCACTGTTACAGCTCTACAATGAGCAGTTCTTC
TRBJ2-7 | . | TRBD2 | 14 | TRBV27 | CASSPHSGIYEQYF | TGTGCCAGCAGTCCCCATAGCGGGATTTACGAGCAGTACTTC
TRBJ1-3 | . | TRBD1 | 15 | TRBV7-2 | CASSRTGGPGNTIYF | TGTGCCAGCAGCCGGACAGGGGGCCCTGGAAACACCATATATTTT
TRBJ2-2 | . | . | 16 | TRBV25-1 | CASRLLMTVDTGELFF | TGTGCCAGCAGGTTACTGATGACGGTGGACACCGGGGAGCTGTTTTTT
TRBJ1-1 | . | . | 12 | TRBV28 | CASSIQGGEAFF | TGTGCCAGCAGTATACAGGGAGGGGAAGCTTTCTTT
TRBJ1-1 | . | . | 13 | TRBV25-1 | CASSGAGNTEAFF | TGTGCCAGCAGTGGAGCAGGAAACACTGAAGCTTTCTTT
TRBJ2-3 | . | . | 16 | TRBV6-6 | CASSGFATPSTDTQYF | TGTGCCAGCAGTGGGTTCGCTACTCCTAGCACAGATACGCAGTATTTT
TRBJ2-1 | . | TRBD2 | 15 | TRBV5-6 | CASNPGLAGANEQFF | TGTGCCAGCAACCCGGGACTAGCGGGAGCGAATGAGCAGTTCTTC
TRBJ2-7 | . | . | 15 | TRBV27 | CASSLSFAGDYEQYF | TGTGCCAGCAGTTTATCATTCGCTGGGGACTACGAGCAGTACTTC
TRBJ2-1 | . | . | 15 | TRBV12-1 | CASSLKSTGYNEQFF | TGTGCCAGCAGTCTTAAATCGACAGGTTACAATGAGCAGTTCTTC
TRBJ2-7 | . | TRBD2 | 15 | TRBV29-1 | CSAQILAGGSYEQYF | TGCAGCGCTCAGATACTAGCGGGAGGCTCCTACGAGCAGTACTTC
TRBJ2-7 | . | . | 17 | TRBV24-1 | CATSDLQHELIPYEQYF | TGTGCCACCAGTGATCTGCAACACGAATTGATACCCTACGAGCAGTACTTC
TRBJ1-3 | . | TRBD1 | 16 | TRBV5-1 | CASSTGTGDSGNTIYF | TGCGCCAGCAGCACAGGAACAGGGGATTCTGGAAACACCATATATTTT
TRBJ2-7 | . | TRBD1 | 15 | TRBV6-6 | CASSYSRGGGGEQYF | TGTGCCAGCAGTTACTCGCGAGGGGGCGGAGGCGAGCAGTACTTC
TRBJ2-2 | . | TRBD2 | 15 | TRBV2 | CASRRSGKVTGELFF | TGTGCCAGCAGGCGTAGCGGGAAGGTCACCGGGGAGCTGTTTTTT
TRBJ2-2 | once | . | 11 | TRBV19 | CASSDTGELFF | TGTGCCAGTAGTGACACCGGGGAGCTGTTTTTT
TRBJ1-5 | . | . | 12 | TRBV7-2 | CASSSYNQPQHF | TGTGCCAGCAGCTCTTACAATCAGCCCCAGCATTTT
TRBJ2-7 | . | . | 14 | TRBV28 | CASSKLGGGYEQYF | TGTGCCAGCAGTAAATTGGGGGGAGGTTACGAGCAGTACTTC
TRBJ1-2 | . | TRBD1 | 15 | TRBV29-1 | CSVEFQGADSEGYTF | TGCAGCGTTGAGTTTCAGGGGGCTGATTCCGAAGGCTACACCTTC
TRBJ2-3 | . | . | 15 | TRBV6-2/TRBV6-3 | CASSYMQDSRDTQYF | TGTGCCAGCAGTTATATGCAGGACTCCCGAGATACGCAGTATTTT
TRBJ2-7 | . | . | 14 | TRBV7-9 | CASNLPGQTYEQYF | TGTGCCAGCAACTTACCGGGACAAACCTACGAGCAGTACTTC
TRBJ2-1 | . | . | 15 | TRBV21-1 | CASSKEAILYNEQFF | TGTGCCAGCAGCAAAGAGGCTATCCTATACAATGAGCAGTTCTTC
TRBJ1-5 | once | . | 12 | TRBV7-9 | CASSYQGAPQHF | TGTGCCAGCAGCTACCAGGGCGCGCCCCAGCATTTT
TRBJ2-2 | . | . | 14 | TRBV5-1 | CASSVQGNTGELFF | TGCGCCAGCAGTGTGCAGGGGAACACCGGGGAGCTGTTTTTT
TRBJ2-1 | once | . | 11 | TRBV19 | CASSTRSQQFF | TGTGCCAGTAGTACTAGGAGTCAGCAGTTCTTC
TRBJ1-5 | . | . | 14 | TRBV19 | CASSMGGSNQPQHF | TGTGCCAGTAGTATGGGGGGCTCTAATCAGCCCCAGCATTTT
TRBJ1-1 | . | . | 14 | TRBV7-8 | CASSPMVRGDEAFF | TGTGCCAGCAGCCCTATGGTGAGGGGGGATGAAGCTTTCTTT
TRBJ2-7 | . | . | 15 | TRBV5-1 | CASSTQDGSTYEQYF | TGCGCCAGCAGCACCCAGGACGGATCAACCTACGAGCAGTACTTC
TRBJ1-6 | once | . | 16 | TRBV28 | CASSLSRGVHNSPLHF | TGTGCCAGCAGTTTATCCCGCGGAGTACATAATTCACCCCTCCACTTT
TRBJ1-4 | once | . | 14 | TRBV28 | CASSSTVTNEKLFF | TGTGCCAGCAGTTCGACGGTTACTAATGAAAAACTGTTTTTT
TRBJ1-2 | . | . | 15 | TRBV5-4 | CASSPYVVQGDGYTF | TGTGCCAGCAGCCCGTACGTCGTACAGGGTGATGGCTACACCTTC
TRBJ2-7 | . | . | 12 | TRBV5-6 | CASSLDTQRQYF | TGTGCCAGCAGCCTGGACACCCAGAGGCAGTACTTC
TRBJ2-7 | once | . | 15 | TRBV5-4 | CASSYGGGFSYEQYF | TGTGCCAGCAGCTACGGTGGCGGCTTCTCCTACGAGCAGTACTTC
TRBJ2-3 | . | TRBD2 | 17 | TRBV4-1 | CASSQGWAGGGADTQYF | TGCGCCAGCAGCCAAGGGTGGGCCGGTGGGGGGGCAGATACGCAGTATTTT
TRBJ2-7 | . | . | 12 | TRBV10-3 | CAIRSTASEQYF | TGTGCCATCCGCTCAACGGCCTCCGAGCAGTACTTC
TRBJ1-2 | . | . | 13 | TRBV7-9 | CASSLRGGYGYTF | TGTGCCAGCAGCTTAAGGGGGGGCTATGGCTACACCTTC
TRBJ1-4 | . | TRBD1 | 14 | TRBV2 | CATHSAGGNEKLFF | TGTGCCACTCACTCGGCAGGGGGCAATGAAAAACTGTTTTTT
TRBJ2-7 | . | . | 13 | TRBV2 | CASTLDSSYEQYF | TGTGCCAGCACTCTCGACTCTTCCTACGAGCAGTACTTC
TRBJ2-7 | . | . | 15 | TRBV23-1 | CASSQTRRGAYEQYF | TGCGCCAGCAGTCAAACCCGCAGGGGAGCCTACGAGCAGTACTTC
TRBJ2-7 | . | TRBD1 | 16 | TRBV6-2/TRBV6-3 | CASSYDRTGSHSAQYF | TGTGCCAGCAGTTATGACCGGACAGGGAGTCACAGCGCGCAGTACTTC
TRBJ2-1 | . | . | 13 | TRBV14 | CASSRRVGGEQFF | TGTGCCAGCAGCCGCCGGGTCGGAGGTGAGCAGTTCTTC
TRBJ2-3 | . | . | 15 | TRBV6-5 | CASSLALLSTDTQYF | TGTGCCAGCAGTTTAGCCTTACTCAGCACAGATACGCAGTATTTT
TRBJ1-4 | . | TRBD1 | 15 | TRBV4-1 | CASSQPGQGNRKLFF | TGCGCCAGCAGCCAACCGGGACAGGGGAATAGGAAACTGTTTTTT
TRBJ2-7 | . | . | 14 | TRBV4-1 | CASSQGWAPYEQYF | TGCGCCAGCAGCCAAGGTTGGGCACCCTACGAGCAGTACTTC
TRBJ1-2 | . | TRBD1 | 14 | TRBV3-1/TRBV3-2 | CASSQGTGTRGYTF | TGTGCCAGCAGCCAAGGGACAGGGACTAGGGGCTACACCTTC
TRBJ1-2 | . | TRBD1 | 18 | TRBV6-1 | CASSERPGTGDRAGGYTF | TGTGCCAGCAGTGAACGACCCGGGACAGGGGATCGAGCGGGTGGCTACACCTTC